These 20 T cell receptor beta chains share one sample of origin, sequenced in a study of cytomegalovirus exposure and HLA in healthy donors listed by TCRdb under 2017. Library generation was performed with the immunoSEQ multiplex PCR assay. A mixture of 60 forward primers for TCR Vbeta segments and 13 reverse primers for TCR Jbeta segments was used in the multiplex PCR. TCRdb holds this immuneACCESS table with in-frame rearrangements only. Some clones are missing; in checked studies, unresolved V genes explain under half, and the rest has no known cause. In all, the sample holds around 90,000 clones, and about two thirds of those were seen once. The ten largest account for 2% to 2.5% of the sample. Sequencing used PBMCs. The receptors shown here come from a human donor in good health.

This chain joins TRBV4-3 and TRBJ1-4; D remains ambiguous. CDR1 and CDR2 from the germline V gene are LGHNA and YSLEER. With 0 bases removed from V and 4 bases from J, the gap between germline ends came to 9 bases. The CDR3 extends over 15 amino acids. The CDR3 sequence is CASSQDLGNNEKLFF. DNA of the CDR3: TGCGCCAGCAGCCAAGATCTGGGCAATAATGAAAAACTGTTTTTT.

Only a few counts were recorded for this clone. The CDR3 DNA sequence: TGCGCCAGCAGCCAAGATGGCAGCTCCTATAATTCACCCCTCCACTTT. Its protein is CASSQDGSSYNSPLHF. The chain links TRBV4-1 to TRBJ1-6; D not resolved. The CDR3 has 16 amino acids. Between the trimmed V and J ends, which lost 0 bases and 0 bases, there was a span of 6 bases. The germline V gene has CDR1 MGHRA and CDR2 YSYEKL.

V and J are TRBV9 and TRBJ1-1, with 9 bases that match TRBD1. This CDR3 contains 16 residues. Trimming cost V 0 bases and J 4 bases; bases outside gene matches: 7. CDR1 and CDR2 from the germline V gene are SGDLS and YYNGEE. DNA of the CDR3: TGTGCCAGCAGCGTAGCCCCCACAGGGGGCGGCACTGAAGCTTTCTTT. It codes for CASSVAPTGGGTEAFF.

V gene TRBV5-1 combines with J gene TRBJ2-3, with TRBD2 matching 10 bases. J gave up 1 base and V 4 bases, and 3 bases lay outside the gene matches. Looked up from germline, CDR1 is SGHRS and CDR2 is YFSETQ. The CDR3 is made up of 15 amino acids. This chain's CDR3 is CASSTGTSGTDTQYF. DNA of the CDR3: TGCGCCAGCAGCACTGGGACTAGCGGCACAGATACGCAGTATTTT.

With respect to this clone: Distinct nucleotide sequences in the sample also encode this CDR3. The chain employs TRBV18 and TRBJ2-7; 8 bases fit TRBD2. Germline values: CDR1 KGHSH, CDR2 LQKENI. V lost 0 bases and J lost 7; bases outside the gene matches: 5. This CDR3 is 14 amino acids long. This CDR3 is CASSPPGGAYEQYF. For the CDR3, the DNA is TGTGCCAGCTCACCACCCGGGGGGGCTTATGAGCAGTACTTC.

The DNA of the CDR3 is TGCAGCGTTGACGGGGATTCCTACGAGCAGTACTTC. This encodes CSVDGDSYEQYF. V gene TRBV29-1 combines with J gene TRBJ2-5; D is possibly TRBD2 (5 bases). The end of the DNA is better explained by TRBJ2-7, so the J call may be wrong. The CDR3 is 12 residues long. Germline CDR1 reads SQVTM; CDR2 reads ANQGSEA.

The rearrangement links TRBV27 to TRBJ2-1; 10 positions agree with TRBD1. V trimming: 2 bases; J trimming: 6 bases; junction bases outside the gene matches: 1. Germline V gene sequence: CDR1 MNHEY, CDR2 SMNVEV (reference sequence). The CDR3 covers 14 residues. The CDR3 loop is CASSLRDRGNEQFF. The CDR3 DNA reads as TGTGCCAGCAGTTTAAGGGACAGGGGCAATGAGCAGTTCTTC.

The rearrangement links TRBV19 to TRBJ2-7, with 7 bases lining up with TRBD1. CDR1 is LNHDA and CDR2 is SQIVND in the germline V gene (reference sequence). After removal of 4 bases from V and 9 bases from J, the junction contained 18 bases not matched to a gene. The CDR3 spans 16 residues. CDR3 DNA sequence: TGTGCCAGTAGTACAACCCGGGACAGTGCATTCCTAGGGCAGTACTTC. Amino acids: CASSTTRDSAFLGQYF.

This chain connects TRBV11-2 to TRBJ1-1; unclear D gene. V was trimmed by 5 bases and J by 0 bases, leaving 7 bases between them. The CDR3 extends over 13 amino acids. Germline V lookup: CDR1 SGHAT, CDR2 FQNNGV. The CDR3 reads CASSRAVNTEAFF. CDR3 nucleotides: TGTGCCAGCAGCCGCGCCGTGAACACTGAAGCTTTCTTT.

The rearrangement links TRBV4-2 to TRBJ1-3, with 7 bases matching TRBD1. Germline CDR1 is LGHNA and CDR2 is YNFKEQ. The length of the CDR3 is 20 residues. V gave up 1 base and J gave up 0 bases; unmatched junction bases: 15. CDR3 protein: CASSQGFVRGIVGSGNTIYF. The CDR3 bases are TGTGCCAGCAGCCAAGGGTTTGTCAGGGGGATCGTAGGCTCTGGAAACACCATATATTTT.

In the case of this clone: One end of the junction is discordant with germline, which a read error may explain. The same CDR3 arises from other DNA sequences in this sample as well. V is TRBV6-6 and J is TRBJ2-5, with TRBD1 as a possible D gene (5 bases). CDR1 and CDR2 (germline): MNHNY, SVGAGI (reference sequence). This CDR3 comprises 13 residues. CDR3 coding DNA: TGTGCCAGCAGCAGGGATCTGCAAGAGACGCAGTACTTC. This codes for CASSRDLQETQYF.

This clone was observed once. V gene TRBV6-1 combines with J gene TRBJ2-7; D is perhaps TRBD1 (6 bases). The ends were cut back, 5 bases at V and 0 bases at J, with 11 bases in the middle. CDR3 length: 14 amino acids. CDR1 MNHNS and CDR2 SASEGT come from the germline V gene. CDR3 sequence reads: CASSWQGTSYEQYF. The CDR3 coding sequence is TGTGCCAGCAGTTGGCAGGGGACCTCCTACGAGCAGTACTTC.

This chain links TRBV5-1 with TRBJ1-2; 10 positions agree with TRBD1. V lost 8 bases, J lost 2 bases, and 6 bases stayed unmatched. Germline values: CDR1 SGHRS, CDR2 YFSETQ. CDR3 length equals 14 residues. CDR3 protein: CASGTGDTNYGYTF. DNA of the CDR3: TGCGCCAGTGGGACAGGGGACACGAACTATGGCTACACCTTC.

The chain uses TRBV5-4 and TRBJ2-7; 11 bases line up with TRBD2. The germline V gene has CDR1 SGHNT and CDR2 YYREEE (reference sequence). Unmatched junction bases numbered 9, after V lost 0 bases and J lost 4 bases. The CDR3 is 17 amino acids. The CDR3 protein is CASSLGLAGGTGYEQYF. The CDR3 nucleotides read TGTGCCAGCAGCTTGGGGCTAGCGGGGGGAACTGGTTACGAGCAGTACTTC.

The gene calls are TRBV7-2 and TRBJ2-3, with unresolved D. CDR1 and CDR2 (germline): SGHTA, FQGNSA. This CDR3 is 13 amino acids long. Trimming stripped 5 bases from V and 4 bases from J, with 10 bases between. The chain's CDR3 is CASSPPVSDTQYF. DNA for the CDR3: TGTGCCAGCAGCCCTCCAGTTTCAGATACGCAGTATTTT.

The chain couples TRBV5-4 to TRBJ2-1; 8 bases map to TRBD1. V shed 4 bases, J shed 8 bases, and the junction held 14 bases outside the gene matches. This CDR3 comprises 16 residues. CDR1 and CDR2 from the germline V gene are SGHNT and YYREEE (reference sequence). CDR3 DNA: TGTGCCAGCAGCGCCCGGACAGGGTTAGGGCATGATGAGCAGTTCTTC. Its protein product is CASSARTGLGHDEQFF.

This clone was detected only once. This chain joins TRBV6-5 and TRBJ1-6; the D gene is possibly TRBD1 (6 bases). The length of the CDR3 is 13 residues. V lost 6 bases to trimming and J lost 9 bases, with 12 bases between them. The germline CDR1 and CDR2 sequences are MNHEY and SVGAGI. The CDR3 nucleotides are TGTGCCAGCAGAGCTCCAGGGGTTTCACCCCTCCACTTT. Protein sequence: CASRAPGVSPLHF.

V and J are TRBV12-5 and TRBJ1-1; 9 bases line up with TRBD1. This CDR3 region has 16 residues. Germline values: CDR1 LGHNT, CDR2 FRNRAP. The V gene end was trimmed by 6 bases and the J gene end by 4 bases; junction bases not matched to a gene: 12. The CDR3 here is CASGPSRTGVTTEAFF. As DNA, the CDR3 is TGTGCTAGTGGGCCATCAAGGACAGGGGTAACCACTGAAGCTTTCTTT.

CDR3 DNA sequence: TGTGCCAGTAGATCTCAGGGGAGTAGCAGTGAGCAGTTCTTC. This codes for CASRSQGSSSEQFF. The chain combines TRBV19 with TRBJ2-1; a weak D match, TRBD1 (6 bases). In germline, CDR1 is LNHDA, CDR2 SQIVND (reference sequence). This CDR3 spans 14 amino acids. V shed 6 bases and J shed 9 bases, with 18 bases lying between them.

CDR3 amino acids: CASSQSLGGETQYF. DNA of the CDR3: TGTGCCAGCAGCCAAAGCCTGGGGGGGGAGACCCAGTACTTC. V gene TRBV7-9 combines with J gene TRBJ2-5, with 7 bases that match TRBD2. The CDR3 contains 14 residues. V trimming: 5 bases; J trimming: 5 bases; junction bases outside the gene matches: 8. Germline CDR1 SEHNR, CDR2 FQNEAQ (reference sequence).